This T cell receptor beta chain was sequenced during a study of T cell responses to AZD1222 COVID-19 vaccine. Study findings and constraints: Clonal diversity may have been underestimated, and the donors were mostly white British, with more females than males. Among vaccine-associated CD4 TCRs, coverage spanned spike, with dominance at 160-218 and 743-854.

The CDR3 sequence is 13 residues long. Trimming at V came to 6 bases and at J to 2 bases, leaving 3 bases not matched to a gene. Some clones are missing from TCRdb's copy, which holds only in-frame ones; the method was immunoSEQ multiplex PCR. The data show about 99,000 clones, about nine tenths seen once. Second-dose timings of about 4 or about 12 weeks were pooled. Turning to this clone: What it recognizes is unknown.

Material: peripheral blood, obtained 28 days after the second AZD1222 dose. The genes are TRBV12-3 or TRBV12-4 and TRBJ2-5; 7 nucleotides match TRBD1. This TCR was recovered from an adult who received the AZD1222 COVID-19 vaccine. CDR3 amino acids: CASSRDRQETQYF. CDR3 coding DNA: TGTGCCAGCAGCCGGGACAGACAAGAGACCCAGTACTTC.